The TCR beta chain under discussion was sequenced for a study of control samples from healthy donors and cancer patients. Profiling relied on immunoSEQ multiplex PCR, and the TCRdb table lists in-frame clones only, not all of them. This sample has 150,000 or so clones, with 93% found just once. Unmatched junction bases numbered 6, after V lost 8 bases and J lost 6 bases. The V gene's germline CDR1 is MDHEN and CDR2 SYDVKM. The CDR3 runs 14 residues. The sequencing sample was made of blood. This sequence joins TRBV28 and TRBJ2-2, with TRBD1 matching over 10 bases. This sequence was found in a man between 50 and 59 years old in good health. CDR3 in DNA: TGTGCCAGCTCCGGACAGGGGGAGTCCGGGGAGCTGTTTTTT. It specifies CASSGQGESGELFF.